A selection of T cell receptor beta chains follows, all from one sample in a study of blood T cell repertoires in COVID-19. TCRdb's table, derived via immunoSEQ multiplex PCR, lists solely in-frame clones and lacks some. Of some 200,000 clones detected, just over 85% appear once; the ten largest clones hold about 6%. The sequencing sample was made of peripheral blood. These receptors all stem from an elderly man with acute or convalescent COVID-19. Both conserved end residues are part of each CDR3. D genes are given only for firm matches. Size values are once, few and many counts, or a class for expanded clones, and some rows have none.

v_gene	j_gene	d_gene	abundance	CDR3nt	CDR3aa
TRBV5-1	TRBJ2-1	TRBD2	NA	TGCGCCAGCAGCTTGGGGTCAACTAGCGGCAATGAGCAGTTCTTC	CASSLGSTSGNEQFF
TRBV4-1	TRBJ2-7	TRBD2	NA	TGCGCCAGCAGCCAAGATGTTGTGGCTAGCGGGAGGGGATACGAGCAGTACTTC	CASSQDVVASGRGYEQYF
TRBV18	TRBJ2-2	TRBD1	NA	TGTGCCAGCTCACCACGTCAACAGGGGGAAGCGAACACCGGGGAGCTGTTTTTT	CASSPRQQGEANTGELFF
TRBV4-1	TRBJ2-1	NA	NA	TGCGCCAGCAGCCACGCACTGGGCACAGGGGGGGTTGAGCAGTTCTTC	CASSHALGTGGVEQFF
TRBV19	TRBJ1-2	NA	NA	TGTGCCAGTAGTACGACAGGAGGAGCTAACTATGGCTACACCTTC	CASSTTGGANYGYTF
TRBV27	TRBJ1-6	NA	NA	TGTGCCAGCACTCCCCCCGTCCCCTATAATTCACCCCTCCACTTT	CASTPPVPYNSPLHF
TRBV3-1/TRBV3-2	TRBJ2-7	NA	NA	TGTGCCAGCAGCCAACTTGGCCGAAACGAGCAGTACTTC	CASSQLGRNEQYF
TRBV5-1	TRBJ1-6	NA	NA	TGCGCCAGCAGCTTGGGACAGGAGCACGATTCACCCCTCCACTTT	CASSLGQEHDSPLHF
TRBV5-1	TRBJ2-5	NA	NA	TGCGCCAGCAGCGAACGGGAGCAAGAGACCCAGTACTTC	CASSEREQETQYF
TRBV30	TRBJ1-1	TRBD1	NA	TGTGCCTGGAGTGTACTCCCGGGACAGCGTGAAGCTTTCTTT	CAWSVLPGQREAFF
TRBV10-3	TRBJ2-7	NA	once	TGTGCCATCTCTGGACAGCCGAGCTCCTACGAGCAGTACTTC	CAISGQPSSYEQYF
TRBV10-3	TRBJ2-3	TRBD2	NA	TGTGCCACCGGGACTAGCGGGGGCACAGATACGCAGTATTTT	CATGTSGGTDTQYF
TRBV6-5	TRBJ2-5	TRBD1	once	TGTGCCAGCAGACTCGGGACAGCAACTAGGGAGACCCAGTACTTC	CASRLGTATRETQYF
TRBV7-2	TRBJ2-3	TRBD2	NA	TGTGCCAGCAGCTTAGTGGGGACTAGCGGGAGCATGGATACGCAGTATTTT	CASSLVGTSGSMDTQYF
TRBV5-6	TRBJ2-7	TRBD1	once	TGTGCCAGCAGCTGGACAGGGGGCTACGAGCAGTACTTC	CASSWTGGYEQYF
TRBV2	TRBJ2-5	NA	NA	TGTGCCAGCTTCTTAGCGGAGGCGGGAGAGACCCAGTACTTC	CASFLAEAGETQYF
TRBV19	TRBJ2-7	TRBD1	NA	TGTGCCACCAGGACAGGAAGGTACGAGCAGTACTTC	CATRTGRYEQYF
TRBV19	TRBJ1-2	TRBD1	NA	TGTGCCAGTACGTTTCGACCGGACAGGGGCATTAGCTACACCTTC	CASTFRPDRGISYTF
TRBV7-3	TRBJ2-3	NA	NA	TGTGCCAGCAGCTTAATGGGGGCCCGGCTGGATGCGCAGTATTTT	CASSLMGARLDAQYF
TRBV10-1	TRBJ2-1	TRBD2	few	TGCGCCAGCAGTGAAGGGACTAGCGGCTCCCAGAATCGGCAGTTCTTC	CASSEGTSGSQNRQFF
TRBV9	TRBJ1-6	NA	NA	TGTGCCAGCAGCGTAGCCTCAGATGGTGGGGGGGGTTCACCCCTCCACTTT	CASSVASDGGGGSPLHF
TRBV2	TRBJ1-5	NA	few	TGTGCCAGCAATCGACAGGAATATCAGCCCCAGCATTTT	CASNRQEYQPQHF
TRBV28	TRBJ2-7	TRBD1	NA	TGTGCCAGCAGCCGAACAGGGGGGTACGAGCAGTACTTC	CASSRTGGYEQYF
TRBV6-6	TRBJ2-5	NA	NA	TGTGCCAGCAGTTACTTGGACAACCAGTACTTC	CASSYLDNQYF
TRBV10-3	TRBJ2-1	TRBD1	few	TGTGCCATCAGAGGGACAGGGGGCGCTTCGTCCTACAATGAGCAGTTCTTC	CAIRGTGGASSYNEQFF
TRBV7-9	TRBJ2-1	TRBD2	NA	TGTGCCAGCAGCCAGGCGGCTAGCGGGATTAAGCAGTTCTTC	CASSQAASGIKQFF
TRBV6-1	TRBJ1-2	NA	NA	TGTGCCAGCAGTGAAGACGGCAGACTAGGCGGCTACACCTTC	CASSEDGRLGGYTF
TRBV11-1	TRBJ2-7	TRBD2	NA	TGTGCCAGCAGCTTTAGTAGCGGGTACATCTACGAGCAGTACTTC	CASSFSSGYIYEQYF
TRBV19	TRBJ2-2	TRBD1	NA	TGTGCCAGTAGTGTCGACAGGGTGATCACCGGGGAGCTGTTTTTT	CASSVDRVITGELFF
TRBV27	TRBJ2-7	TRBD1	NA	TGTGCCAGCAGTACCCCAGGGGGCCACGAGCAGTACTTC	CASSTPGGHEQYF
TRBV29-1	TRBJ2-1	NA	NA	TGCAGCGTTCTTTTAGCCTCTTTGAATGAGCAGTTCTTC	CSVLLASLNEQFF
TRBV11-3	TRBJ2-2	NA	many	TGTGCCAGCAGCACATCGGGGGTAGATACCGGGGAGCTGTTTTTT	CASSTSGVDTGELFF
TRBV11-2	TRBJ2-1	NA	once	TGTGCCAGCAGCTTAGGGGGGGCGGGAGCTTACAATGAGCAGTTCTTC	CASSLGGAGAYNEQFF
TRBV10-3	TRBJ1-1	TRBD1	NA	TGTGCCATCAGTGACTTAGGGACAGTTACTGAAGCTTTCTTT	CAISDLGTVTEAFF
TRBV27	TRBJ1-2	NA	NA	TGTGCCAGCAGTTTATCCCACAGGGACCCTTATGGCTACACCTTC	CASSLSHRDPYGYTF
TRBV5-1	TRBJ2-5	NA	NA	TGCGCCAGCAGCCAGGGCCTAATTCAAGAGACCCAGTACTTC	CASSQGLIQETQYF
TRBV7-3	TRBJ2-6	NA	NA	TGTGCCAGCAGCTTATCCCCTATCTCTGGGGCCAACGTCCTGACTTTC	CASSLSPISGANVLTF
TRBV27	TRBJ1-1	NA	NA	TGTGCCAGCAGTCCCGCGGCCAGTAACACTGAAGCTTTCTTT	CASSPAASNTEAFF
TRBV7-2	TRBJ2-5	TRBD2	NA	TGTGCCAGCAGCTTAGCCCCGGGACTAGCGGGACCCCCCCGCCCTCAAGAGACCCAGTACTTC	CASSLAPGLAGPPRPQETQYF
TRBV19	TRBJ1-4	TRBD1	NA	TGTGCCAGTAGTATTTCCGGGACAGGGAATGAAAAACTGTTTTTT	CASSISGTGNEKLFF
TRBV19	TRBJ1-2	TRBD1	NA	TGTGCCAGTAGCACACAGGGGGCTTTTGACTATGGCTACACCTTC	CASSTQGAFDYGYTF
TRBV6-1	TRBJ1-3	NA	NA	TGTGCCAGCAGTGAACCCCAGGGCGGAAACACCATATATTTT	CASSEPQGGNTIYF
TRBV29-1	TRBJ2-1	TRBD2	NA	TGCAGCGTTGAAAGGACTAGCGGGAGGCATGAGCAGTTCTTC	CSVERTSGRHEQFF
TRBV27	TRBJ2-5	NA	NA	TGTGCCAGCAGTTTATCGCCCGGGAGCTTAGAGACCCAGTACTTC	CASSLSPGSLETQYF
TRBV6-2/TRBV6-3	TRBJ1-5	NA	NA	TGTGCCAGCAGTTACATAGGGGTGGGCCAGCCCCAGCATTTT	CASSYIGVGQPQHF
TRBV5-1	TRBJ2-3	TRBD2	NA	TGCGCCAGCAGTACTAGCGCTTCCACAGATACGCAGTATTTT	CASSTSASTDTQYF
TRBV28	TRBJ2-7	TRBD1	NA	TGTGCCAGCAGTTCATGGACAGGGAGTAGCGAGCAGTACTTC	CASSSWTGSSEQYF
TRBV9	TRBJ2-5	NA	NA	TGTGCCAGCAGCTCGACGACAGTACAAGAGACCCAGTACTTC	CASSSTTVQETQYF
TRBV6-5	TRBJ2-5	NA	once	TGTGCCAGCACCGGTGGTGAGACCCAGTACTTC	CASTGGETQYF
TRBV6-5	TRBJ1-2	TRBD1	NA	TGTGCCAGCAGTACCCCGGGACAGGGGACCTATGGCTACACCTTC	CASSTPGQGTYGYTF
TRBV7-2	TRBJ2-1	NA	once	TGTGCCAGCAGCTTAGGCCCGGGAGCGGGTAATGAGCAGTTCTTC	CASSLGPGAGNEQFF
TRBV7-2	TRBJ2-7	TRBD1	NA	TGTGCCAGCAGCTTAGGGGGACAGGGTAGGCAGTACTTC	CASSLGGQGRQYF
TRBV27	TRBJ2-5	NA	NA	TGTGCCAGCAGTTCGTTAGGGGGAGGGGAAGAGACCCAGTACTTC	CASSSLGGGEETQYF
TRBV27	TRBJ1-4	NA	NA	TGTGCCAGCAAATGGGAGATGGGTGAAAAACTGTTTTTT	CASKWEMGEKLFF
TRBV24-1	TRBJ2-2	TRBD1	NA	TGTGCCACCAGTGATCCCAGGGGGCTTGCCGGGGAGCTGTTTTTT	CATSDPRGLAGELFF
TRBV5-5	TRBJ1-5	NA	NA	TGTGCCAGCAGCAGGACAGATGAGGCGCCCCAGCATTTT	CASSRTDEAPQHF
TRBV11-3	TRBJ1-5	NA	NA	TGTGCCAGCAGCTTAGATCGGGATCAGCCCCAGCATTTT	CASSLDRDQPQHF
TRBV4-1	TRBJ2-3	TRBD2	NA	TGCGCCAGCAGCCAAGGTAGCGGGAGTGTGGATACGCAGTATTTT	CASSQGSGSVDTQYF